This T cell receptor (beta chain) appears in the sequencing data of a study of T cells in Graves' hyperthyroidism and ophthalmopathy (dated by TCRdb to between 2018 and 2020). About the full investigation: Peripheral blood was sampled at the time of initial diagnosis, prior to any treatment. To identify distinguishing TCR V-J signatures, a discovery cohort of around 98 patients was used, comprising under 45 with Graves' ophthalmopathy and some 60 with stable Graves' hyperthyroidism. Whether ophthalmopathy could be predicted prospectively was tested in an independent validation cohort made up of roughly 19 hyperthyroidism patients plus 17 patients who later progressed to ophthalmopathy. The 100 or so discovery patients were randomly divided into training and test sets at a 7:3 ratio. In roughly six Graves' hyperthyroidism patients, the study also compared T-cell repertoires from thyroid tissue with T-cell repertoires from blood. Following sampling, methimazole starting at 30 mg daily was given to hyperthyroidism patients, and high-dose intravenous methylprednisolone was given to ophthalmopathy patients. TCR Vbeta CDR3 sequencing of roughly 140 peripheral blood samples (43 ophthalmopathy, under 80 hyperthyroidism and around 17 progressor patients) is reported in the paper.

V is cut by 3 bases and J by 0 bases, and the space between the germline ends is 16 bases. CDR1 LNHDA and CDR2 SQIVND were looked up in the germline V gene (reference sequence). The CDR3 has 17 amino acids, counting the end cysteine and phenylalanine. Just the 51-base CDR3 DNA is kept, in frame starting at base 1. This clonotype has just a few counts. No antigen is known for it. Base qualities are not recorded, but no much larger clone differs from it by a single base. The study at large found these results: Most expanded thyroid clonotypes (frequency above 0.001) were also detected in blood, suggesting blood repertoires may reflect thyroid immune responses. In validation, the model predicted progression to ophthalmopathy with around 71% sensitivity and over 72% specificity, a median of 6.5 months before onset. In cross-validation, a model built on a 13 V-J signature told ophthalmopathy apart from stable hyperthyroidism with 85% to 90% sensitivity and around 84% specificity, and in testing the same model reached 80%/75%. No statistical method was used to set the sample size in advance, and investigators knew the group allocation.

The TCR beta CDR3 regions were amplified from the RNA transcripts. A first-round RT-PCR of the TCR CDR3 used the HTBI primer set with the Qiagen OneStep RT-PCR kit. Libraries were constructed in a second round of multiplex PCR, after which size selection and purification were carried out. Sequencing of the libraries was done on an Illumina HiSeq2000 using paired-end 100 bp reads. The authors' analysis ran thus. Raw data were processed with SOAPnuke, discarding reads with adapters, uncalled bases, mean Phred below 15, or no exact constant-primer or identifier match. High-quality paired reads were merged with COPE v1.2.5, and unique nucleotide sequences were defined as clonotypes. MiTCR v1.1 was used to align the clonotypes against IMGT TRBV, TRBD and TRBJ reference segments. The analysis included only V-J combinations with a frequency above 0.0001, which together covered roughly 99% of the repertoires. The TCS score was defined as the ratio of F50 (clonal expansion) to E x V (chaos), calculated using BLOSUM62-based TCRdist between CDR3 peptides within each V-J. Welch's t-statistics and random forest reduced 514 V-J features to 13, which were used in a naive Bayes classifier (R e1071). TCRdb applied fastp at Q25 and MiXCR to the public reads, then kept only in-frame beta chains. Each CDR3 protein appears once, grouped with its most common genes and DNA. V and J calls and clone size were set by TCRdb, not the authors. The sample table contains over 250,000 distinct CDR3 sequences; only one count was recorded for roughly 15% of them. The ten largest clones add up to 30% to 35% of the sample.

Moderately to severely active disease, a Clinical Activity Score of at least 3, a NOSPECS grade of at least 4, and a duration under 3 months were present in ophthalmopathy patients. Patients with uncontrolled infections, other autoimmune diseases, pregnancy or lactation were excluded. Diagnoses relied on clinical symptoms, serum thyroxine and TRAb, thyroid ultrasound and orbital computed tomography. PBMCs were separated from approximately 10 ml of fresh peripheral blood using Ficoll-Paque density gradient centrifugation. Total RNA was extracted with Trizol reagent, and quality was checked on an Agilent 2100 Bioanalyzer.

Sample: blood. The sequence was obtained from a woman aged 40 to 55 with Graves' ophthalmopathy. Recombination connected TRBV19 to TRBJ2-3; D gene: possibly TRBD1, on 5 matching bases. The DNA is TGTGCCAGTAGTATCCGACAGACCTCTTTGAGCACAGATACGCAGTATTTT. It is translated as CASSIRQTSLSTDTQYF.